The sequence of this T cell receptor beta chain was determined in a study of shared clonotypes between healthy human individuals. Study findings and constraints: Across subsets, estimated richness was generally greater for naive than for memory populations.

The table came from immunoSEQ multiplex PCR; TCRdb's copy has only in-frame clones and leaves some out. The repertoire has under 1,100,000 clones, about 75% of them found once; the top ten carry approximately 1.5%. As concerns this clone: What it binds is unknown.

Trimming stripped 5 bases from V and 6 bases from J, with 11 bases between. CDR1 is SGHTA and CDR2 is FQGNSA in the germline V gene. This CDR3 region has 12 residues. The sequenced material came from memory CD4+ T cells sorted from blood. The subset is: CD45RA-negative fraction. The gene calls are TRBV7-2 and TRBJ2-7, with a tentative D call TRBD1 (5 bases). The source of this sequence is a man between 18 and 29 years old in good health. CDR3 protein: CASSQGGSEQYF. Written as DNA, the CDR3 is TGTGCCAGCAGCCAGGGTGGGTCCGAGCAGTACTTC.